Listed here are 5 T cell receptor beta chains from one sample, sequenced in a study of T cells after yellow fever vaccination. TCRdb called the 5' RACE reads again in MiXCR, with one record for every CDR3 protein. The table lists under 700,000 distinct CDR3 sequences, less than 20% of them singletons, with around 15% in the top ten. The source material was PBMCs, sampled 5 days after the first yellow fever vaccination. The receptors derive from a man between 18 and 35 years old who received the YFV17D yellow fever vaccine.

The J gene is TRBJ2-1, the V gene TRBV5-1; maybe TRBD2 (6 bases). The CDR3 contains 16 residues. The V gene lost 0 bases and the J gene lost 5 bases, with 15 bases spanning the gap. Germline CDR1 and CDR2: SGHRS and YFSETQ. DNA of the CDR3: TGCGCCAGCAGCTTGGCCGCAGCCCCGGGGGACAATGAGCAGTTCTTC. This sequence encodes CASSLAAAPGDNEQFF.

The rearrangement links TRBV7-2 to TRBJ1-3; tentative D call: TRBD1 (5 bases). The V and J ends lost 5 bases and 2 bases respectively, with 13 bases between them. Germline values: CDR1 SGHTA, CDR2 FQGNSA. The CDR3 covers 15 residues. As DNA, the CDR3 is TGTGCCAGCAGCCGAGGGGAAGGGACTGGAAACACCATATATTTT. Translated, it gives CASSRGEGTGNTIYF.

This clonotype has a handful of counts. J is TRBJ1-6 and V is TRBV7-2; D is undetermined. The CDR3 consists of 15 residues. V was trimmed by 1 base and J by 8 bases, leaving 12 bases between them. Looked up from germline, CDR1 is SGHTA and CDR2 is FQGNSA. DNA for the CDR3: TGTGCCAGCAGCTTAGGAGGCCCGGAGGATTCACCCCTCCACTTT. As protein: CASSLGGPEDSPLHF.

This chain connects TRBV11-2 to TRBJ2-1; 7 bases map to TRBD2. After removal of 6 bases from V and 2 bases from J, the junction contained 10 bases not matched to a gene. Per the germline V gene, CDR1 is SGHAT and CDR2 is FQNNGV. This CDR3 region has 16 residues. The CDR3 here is CASRTTSGGTYNEQFF. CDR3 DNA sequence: TGTGCCAGCAGGACAACCTCGGGGGGAACCTACAATGAGCAGTTCTTC.

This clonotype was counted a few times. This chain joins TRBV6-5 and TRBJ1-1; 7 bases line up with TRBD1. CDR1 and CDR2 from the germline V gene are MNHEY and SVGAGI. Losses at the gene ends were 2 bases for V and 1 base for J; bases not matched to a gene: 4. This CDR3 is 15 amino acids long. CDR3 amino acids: CASSYGGGGNTEAFF. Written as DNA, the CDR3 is TGTGCCAGCAGTTACGGAGGGGGCGGGAACACTGAAGCTTTCTTT.